The 32 T cell receptor beta chains in this list originate from one sample, sequenced in a study of CD8 T cells in ankylosing spondylitis. TCRdb itself ran the 5' RACE reads through MiXCR, one entry per CDR3 protein. The sample contains about 8,600 distinct CDR3 sequences, about 3.8% of which appear only once. The sample was blood, either unsorted or a sorted T cell fraction (not recorded which). These receptors were obtained from a female donor with ankylosing spondylitis or in good health (not recorded which).

This clonotype is medium-sized by share. This chain connects TRBV9 to TRBJ2-3; 13 bases align to TRBD2. Germline-derived CDR1 and CDR2 are SGDLS and YYNGEE. The V gene end was trimmed by 3 bases and the J gene end by 7 bases; junction bases not matched to a gene: 8. The CDR3 consists of 16 residues. The CDR3: CASSARLAGGHNTQYF. CDR3 coding DNA: TGTGCCAGCAGCGCCCGACTAGCGGGGGGACACAATACGCAGTATTTT.

This clonotype was seen only a few times. V usage is TRBV9 and J usage is TRBJ2-1; weak D call: TRBD2 (6 bases). Trimming left V 0 bases short and J 2 bases short, with 9 bases between. CDR3 length: 15 amino acids. Germline V gene sequence: CDR1 SGDLS, CDR2 YYNGEE. This chain's CDR3 is CASSVAGRTYNEQFF. CDR3 bases: TGTGCCAGCAGCGTAGCCGGGAGAACCTACAATGAGCAGTTCTTC. The variable domain in full, with the rest retrieved from reference TRBV9 and TRBJ2-1, is DSGVTQTPKHLITATGQRVTLRCSPRSGDLSVYWYQQSLDQGLQFLIQYYNGEERAKGNILERFSAQQFPDLHSELNLSSLELGDSALYFCASSVAGRTYNEQFFGPGTRLTVL.

This clonotype appeared many times. The chain uses TRBV9 and TRBJ2-3, with TRBD1 identical over 8 bases. Trimming at V came to 4 bases and at J to 5 bases, leaving 12 bases not matched to a gene. The germline CDR1 and CDR2 sequences are SGDLS and YYNGEE. The CDR3 contains 16 residues. CDR3 DNA sequence: TGTGCCAGCAGCCCCATGATGTGGACAGGGAAAGATACGCAGTATTTT. Its translation is CASSPMMWTGKDTQYF.

This clonotype has ten or more counts. V gene TRBV9 combines with J gene TRBJ2-3; TRBD1 is a possible D gene (5 bases). The CDR3 is made up of 13 amino acids. Germline values: CDR1 SGDLS, CDR2 YYNGEE. With 4 bases removed from V and 4 bases from J, the gap between germline ends came to 10 bases. In DNA, the CDR3 is TGTGCCAGCAGCACAGGAGACGCAGATACGCAGTATTTT. As protein: CASSTGDADTQYF.

This clonotype is medium-sized by share. The chain carries TRBV9 and TRBJ1-2, with 10 bases aligning to TRBD1. Losses at the gene ends were 1 base for V and 3 bases for J; bases not matched to a gene: 3. The V gene's germline CDR1 is SGDLS and CDR2 YYNGEE. The CDR3 is 15 amino acids. CDR3 sequence (DNA): TGTGCCAGCAGCGTATCCGGGACAGGGGACTATGGCTACACCTTC. Amino acid sequence: CASSVSGTGDYGYTF. The whole variable domain, filled in from reference TRBV9 and TRBJ1-2, reads DSGVTQTPKHLITATGQRVTLRCSPRSGDLSVYWYQQSLDQGLQFLIQYYNGEERAKGNILERFSAQQFPDLHSELNLSSLELGDSALYFCASSVSGTGDYGYTFGSGTRLTVV.

This clonotype was observed many times. This chain uses TRBV9 with TRBJ2-3; D is tentatively TRBD1 or TRBD2 (5 bases each). Trimming shortened V by 3 bases and J by 0 bases, and 14 bases separated the two germline ends. The CDR3 contains 16 residues. Germline V gene sequence: CDR1 SGDLS, CDR2 YYNGEE. CDR3 sequence reads: CASSALPGPSTDTQYF. CDR3 nucleotides: TGTGCCAGCAGCGCGCTACCGGGACCGAGCACAGATACGCAGTATTTT.

This clonotype is medium-sized by share. The chain links TRBV5-4 to TRBJ1-4, with D possibly TRBD1 on 6 matching bases. This CDR3 has 13 amino acids. Germline assignment: CDR1 SGHNT and CDR2 YYREEE (reference sequence). V shed 7 bases and J shed 5 bases, with 12 bases lying between them. In nucleotides, the CDR3 is TGTGCCAGCCCTAAACAGGGAAATGAAAAACTGTTTTTT. Its translation: CASPKQGNEKLFF.

This clonotype counts as medium-sized. The V gene is TRBV9, the J gene TRBJ1-2; D possibly corresponds to TRBD1 (5 bases). From germline, CDR1 is SGDLS and CDR2 YYNGEE. Trimming took 0 bases from V and 4 from J, leaving 19 bases between them. The CDR3 runs 17 residues. The CDR3 nucleotides are TGTGCCAGCAGCGTAGTAGGGACCGGACCCGCGGGCTATGGCTACACCTTC. Its protein is CASSVVGTGPAGYGYTF.

This clonotype is medium-sized in the sample. CDR3 coding DNA: TGTGCCAGCAGCGTAGCCGGGCAGGGGGCCTACGAGCAGTACTTC. It is translated as CASSVAGQGAYEQYF. V is TRBV9 and J is TRBJ2-7, with TRBD1 identical over 7 bases. The CDR3 consists of 15 residues. J lost 2 bases, V lost 0 bases, and 5 bases had no gene match. Germline CDR1 is SGDLS and CDR2 is YYNGEE.

In its sample, this clonotype ranks as medium-sized. The V gene is TRBV9, the J gene TRBJ1-3, with 7 bases lining up with TRBD1. The ends lost 3 bases at V and 2 bases at J; junction bases unmatched: 5. CDR3 length equals 15 residues. Germline loops: CDR1 SGDLS, CDR2 YYNGEE. The CDR3 nucleotides read TGTGCCAGCAGCGGCGGAAGGGGGCCTGGAAACACCATATATTTT. Translation: CASSGGRGPGNTIYF.

The chain is built from TRBV9 and TRBJ2-5; D ambiguous. The germline V gene has CDR1 SGDLS and CDR2 YYNGEE. The CDR3 spans 16 residues. The germline V and J ends were trimmed by 5 bases and 5 bases, with 22 bases remaining between them. CDR3 sequence: CASSQQPNLPSETQYF. CDR3 in DNA: TGTGCCAGCAGTCAACAGCCGAATCTCCCTTCGGAGACCCAGTACTTC.

This clonotype came up many times. The chain is built from TRBV9 and TRBJ1-2; D is uncertain. V lost 0 bases to trimming and J lost 5 bases, with 14 bases between them. Per the germline V gene, CDR1 is SGDLS and CDR2 is YYNGEE. CDR3 size: 15 residues. The CDR3 spells CASSVDEGVGYGYTF. CDR3 coding DNA: TGTGCCAGCAGCGTAGATGAGGGTGTAGGATATGGCTACACCTTC.

This clonotype appeared many times. This chain uses TRBV9 with TRBJ2-7; D is possibly TRBD2 (6 bases). The V and J ends lost 4 bases and 3 bases respectively, with 11 bases between them. Germline CDR1 SGDLS, CDR2 YYNGEE. CDR3 length equals 13 residues. CDR3 region: CASSSVGGYEQYF. In nucleotides, the CDR3 is TGTGCCAGCAGCTCAGTGGGGGGCTACGAGCAGTACTTC.

This clonotype is judged medium-sized. V usage is TRBV9 and J usage is TRBJ2-1; TRBD2 matches 13 bases. V was pared by 3 bases and J by 4 bases, with 7 bases of the junction left unmatched. Germline assignment: CDR1 SGDLS and CDR2 YYNGEE. This CDR3 is 17 amino acids long. Here the CDR3 DNA reads TGTGCCAGCAGCGCCCGACTAGCGGGGGGAGAGTACAATGAGCAGTTCTTC. Translation: CASSARLAGGEYNEQFF.

By proportion, this clonotype is medium-sized. The V call is TRBV9, the J call TRBJ2-7, with D possibly matching TRBD1 (6 bases). This CDR3 region has 14 residues. The germline V gene encodes CDR1 SGDLS and CDR2 YYNGEE. With 2 bases removed from V and 4 bases from J, the gap between germline ends came to 13 bases. The CDR3 DNA follows: TGTGCCAGCAGCGTGGACCGAACAGGGTACGAGCAGTACTTC. Protein product: CASSVDRTGYEQYF.

This clonotype was observed at least ten times. The V call is TRBV9, the J call TRBJ2-3, with 9 positions matching TRBD1. Germline trimming cut 8 bases from V and 5 bases from J; bases unmatched to any gene: 15. The germline V gene encodes CDR1 SGDLS and CDR2 YYNGEE. This CDR3 has 16 amino acids. CDR3 amino acids: CASSAPKQGARDTQYF. DNA for the CDR3: TGTGCCAGTTCGGCCCCGAAACAGGGGGCAAGAGATACGCAGTATTTT.

By share, this clonotype ranks as medium-sized. The chain employs TRBV9 and TRBJ2-1, with a tentative D call TRBD2 (6 bases). The CDR3 contains 16 residues. Germline assignment: CDR1 SGDLS and CDR2 YYNGEE. V lost 3 bases and J 0 bases, leaving 13 bases between the germline ends. CDR3 sequence reads: CASSAPGLSSYNEQFF. CDR3 nucleotide sequence: TGTGCCAGCAGCGCGCCGGGACTCAGCTCCTACAATGAGCAGTTCTTC.

By share, this clonotype ranks as medium-sized. The V call is TRBV9, the J call TRBJ2-1; D could derive from TRBD1 or TRBD2 (5 bases each). Germline CDR1 is SGDLS and CDR2 is YYNGEE. The CDR3 loop spans 12 amino acids. Trimming took 5 bases from V and 4 from J, leaving 7 bases between them. CDR3 nucleotide sequence: TGTGCCAGCAGTGGGGGTTACAATGAGCAGTTCTTC. This gives the protein CASSGGYNEQFF.

To note about this clonotype: A read error may be the cause here, since a much bigger clone is one base away. The CDR3 nucleotides are TGTGCCAGCAGCGTAGTTGTGGATTCCTCCTACGAGCAGTACTTC. This translates into CASSVVVDSSYEQYF. V is TRBV9 and J is TRBJ2-7; D remains ambiguous. Trimming cost V 0 bases and J 0 bases, with 10 bases left between them. This CDR3 spans 15 amino acids. Germline V lookup: CDR1 SGDLS, CDR2 YYNGEE.

This clonotype has a count of ten or more. This chain joins TRBV9 and TRBJ2-1; 7 positions match TRBD2. CDR1 is SGDLS, CDR2 YYNGEE, per germline. The CDR3 has 15 residues. V lost 6 bases to trimming and J lost 0 bases; unmatched junction nucleotides: 6. The CDR3 sequence is CASTRAGSSYNEQFF. DNA of the CDR3: TGTGCCAGCACCCGAGCGGGGAGCTCCTACAATGAGCAGTTCTTC.

This clonotype was counted many times. V and J are TRBV9 and TRBJ1-1, with 7 bases matching TRBD1. The CDR3 consists of 14 residues. Germline V gives CDR1 SGDLS, CDR2 YYNGEE. The V gene end was trimmed by 0 bases and the J gene end by 6 bases; junction bases not matched to a gene: 5. CDR3 in amino acids: CASSVGRQGAEAFF. Written as DNA, the CDR3 is TGTGCCAGCAGCGTAGGCAGGCAGGGGGCTGAAGCTTTCTTT. Supplemented by reference TRBV9 and TRBJ1-1, the full variable domain reads DSGVTQTPKHLITATGQRVTLRCSPRSGDLSVYWYQQSLDQGLQFLIQYYNGEERAKGNILERFSAQQFPDLHSELNLSSLELGDSALYFCASSVGRQGAEAFFGQGTRLTVV.

This clonotype is labeled as medium-sized. The chain recombines TRBV9 with TRBJ2-2; D call uncertain. The length of the CDR3 is 12 residues. The germline gives CDR1 SGDLS, CDR2 YYNGEE. V lost 4 bases and J 5 bases, leaving 6 bases between the germline ends. Here the CDR3 reads CASSTRTGELFF. CDR3 coding DNA: TGTGCCAGCAGCACCCGTACCGGGGAGCTGTTTTTT.

This clonotype was found many times. V is TRBV9 and J is TRBJ1-2, with 9 bases lining up with TRBD1. The CDR3 is 15 residues long. V was clipped by 3 bases and J by 5 bases; unmatched bases: 8. Germline assignment: CDR1 SGDLS and CDR2 YYNGEE. CDR3 DNA: TGTGCCAGCAGCGCCAGCGGGACAGGGACATATGGCTACACCTTC. Its protein is CASSASGTGTYGYTF.

This clonotype occurred many times. The rearrangement joins TRBV9 to TRBJ1-1; 10 bases are shared with TRBD1. This CDR3 region has 14 residues. Germline trimming cut 4 bases from V and 4 bases from J; bases unmatched to any gene: 4. Germline V gene data show CDR1 as SGDLS and CDR2 as YYNGEE. The CDR3 region has the DNA TGTGCCAGCAGCCCTGGGGACAGGGGCACTGAAGCTTTCTTT. It is translated as CASSPGDRGTEAFF. Complete variable domain (other parts from reference TRBV9 and TRBJ1-1): DSGVTQTPKHLITATGQRVTLRCSPRSGDLSVYWYQQSLDQGLQFLIQYYNGEERAKGNILERFSAQQFPDLHSELNLSSLELGDSALYFCASSPGDRGTEAFFGQGTRLTVV.

This clonotype has ten or more counts. V gene TRBV9 combines with J gene TRBJ1-2, with TRBD1 identical over 9 bases. The germline V gene has CDR1 SGDLS and CDR2 YYNGEE. This CDR3 has 16 amino acids. V lost 0 bases, J lost 4 bases, and 7 bases stayed unmatched. The CDR3 DNA is TGTGCCAGCAGCGTAGGAAGGACAGGGGCTAGCTATGGCTACACCTTC. This translates into CASSVGRTGASYGYTF.

This clonotype is medium-sized within its sample. This chain uses TRBV9 with TRBJ2-7, with 9 positions matching TRBD1. CDR1 SGDLS and CDR2 YYNGEE come from the germline V gene. CDR3 length equals 14 residues. V trimming: 0 bases; J trimming: 4 bases; junction bases outside the gene matches: 2. CDR3: CASSVGGTGYEQYF. CDR3 coding DNA: TGTGCCAGCAGCGTAGGAGGGACAGGGTACGAGCAGTACTTC.

J is TRBJ2-7 and V is TRBV9; D is possibly TRBD1 (6 bases). Trimming took off 4 bases at V and 5 bases at J, with 19 bases between the two ends. Germline V gene data show CDR1 as SGDLS and CDR2 as YYNGEE. The CDR3 contains 15 residues. The CDR3 DNA sequence: TGTGCCAGCAGCCAAGGGGGAAGGGCAATCGACGAGCAGTACTTC. It specifies CASSQGGRAIDEQYF.

V usage is TRBV9 and J usage is TRBJ2-5; TRBD1 aligns across 7 bases. The CDR3 totals 14 residues. The V segment lost 7 bases and the J segment 1 base; nucleotides outside the gene matches: 7. In germline, CDR1 is SGDLS, CDR2 YYNGEE. CDR3 residues: CASAPWDSQETQYF. In DNA, the CDR3 is TGTGCCAGCGCCCCCTGGGACAGCCAAGAGACCCAGTACTTC. Based on the CDR3 plus reference TRBV9 and TRBJ2-5, the full variable domain is DSGVTQTPKHLITATGQRVTLRCSPRSGDLSVYWYQQSLDQGLQFLIQYYNGEERAKGNILERFSAQQFPDLHSELNLSSLELGDSALYFCASAPWDSQETQYFGPGTRLLVL.

This clonotype was detected ten times or more. This chain connects TRBV9 to TRBJ2-2; 7 nucleotides agree with TRBD2. Germline-derived CDR1 and CDR2 are SGDLS and YYNGEE. The CDR3 runs 19 residues. The V segment lost 4 bases and the J segment 0 bases; nucleotides outside the gene matches: 15. Here the CDR3 reads CASSPHRLADRANTGELFF. The CDR3, as DNA: TGTGCCAGCAGCCCACATAGACTAGCCGACCGGGCGAACACCGGGGAGCTGTTTTTT.

This clonotype was observed a handful of times. The V and J genes are TRBV9 and TRBJ2-2; D uncertain. The CDR3 sequence is 14 residues long. The germline V gene encodes CDR1 SGDLS and CDR2 YYNGEE. V gave up 2 bases and J gave up 0 bases, with 5 bases separating them. The CDR3 reads CASSVASNTGELFF. The CDR3 bases are TGTGCCAGCAGCGTGGCGTCGAACACCGGGGAGCTGTTTTTT.

This clonotype has a count of ten or more. This CDR3 reads CASSTRTGETDTQYF. The CDR3 DNA reads as TGTGCCAGCAGCACCCGGACAGGGGAAACAGATACGCAGTATTTT. The rearrangement uses TRBV9 and TRBJ2-3; 9 bases fit TRBD1. Looked up from germline, CDR1 is SGDLS and CDR2 is YYNGEE. V lost 4 bases and J lost 3; bases outside the gene matches: 6. The CDR3 is 15 residues long. The complete variable domain, with remaining parts taken from reference TRBV9 and TRBJ2-3, reads DSGVTQTPKHLITATGQRVTLRCSPRSGDLSVYWYQQSLDQGLQFLIQYYNGEERAKGNILERFSAQQFPDLHSELNLSSLELGDSALYFCASSTRTGETDTQYFGPGTRLTVL.

By share, this clonotype counts as medium-sized (0.01 to 0.1%). The gene calls are TRBV9 and TRBJ2-1, with D maybe TRBD2 (5 bases). The length of the CDR3 is 15 residues. The germline gives CDR1 SGDLS, CDR2 YYNGEE. The V end was cut by 4 bases, the J end by 5 bases, with 16 bases between. The CDR3 is CASSRRISGNNEQFF. DNA of the CDR3: TGTGCCAGCAGCCGTAGAATTTCCGGGAACAATGAGCAGTTCTTC.